This TCR beta chain was sequenced during a study of OX40 agonist ivuxolimab in advanced cancers. The study's findings and limits: No antigen was identified for the clonally expanded peripheral T cells.

The method was immunoSEQ multiplex PCR; TCRdb's version includes in-frame clones alone and lacks a portion of them. The data hold 55,000 to 80,000 clones, with 84% observed a single time. To note about this clone: Its cognate antigen is unknown.

At baseline, cycle 4 day 1, and cycle 7 day 1, blood was sampled. Sample: CD4+ or CD8+ T cells sorted from blood, taken in a trial of the OX40 agonist ivuxolimab. The clonotype originates from an adult with an advanced solid tumor such as melanoma, head and neck, liver or kidney cancer.

The DNA of the CDR3 is TGTGCCAGCAGCTTGCAGGGGTACGGTGAGCAGTTCTTC. It specifies CASSLQGYGEQFF. The chain combines TRBV5-4 with TRBJ2-1; TRBD1 might be the D (6 bases). CDR3 length: 13 amino acids. Germline CDR1 and CDR2: SGHNT and YYREEE (reference sequence). The V end lost 1 base, the J end lost 9 bases, and 11 bases lay between the germline ends.